This entry is about one T cell receptor beta chain. Its cognate antigen is unknown. This specimen belongs to a study of cytomegalovirus exposure and HLA in healthy donors. Study findings and constraints: Excluded were some V segments that proved indistinguishable, including TRBV6-2 and TRBV6-3. Sequencing likely produced, as an artifact, a cluster of highly shared sequence variants.

Though nominally healthy at sampling, donors likely had unrecorded immune exposures. In germline, CDR1 is MDHEN, CDR2 SYDVKM. The CDR3 extends over 13 amino acids. V shed 10 bases, J shed 3 bases, and the junction held 7 bases outside the gene matches. Primers included in the PCR were 60 Vbeta and 13 Jbeta primers. Study processing details: Among the unique TCR beta chains that a later analysis counted, about 86 million in all, 10 million to 13 million were shared. Clones were sequenced by immunoSEQ multiplex PCR, and TCRdb holds only the in-frame ones, with some missing. Clone size and V and J calls were adopted from that table, with D and trimming inferred from the DNA. The data contain around 110,000 clones, roughly 72% of them singletons.

Sequencing input: PBMCs. The chain couples TRBV28 to TRBJ1-2; TRBD1 aligns across 8 bases. The source of this sequence is a man aged 30-40 years in good health and CMV-seronegative. The DNA of the CDR3 is TGTGCCACCCTAGACAGGGGAGACTATGGCTACACCTTC. Amino acid sequence: CATLDRGDYGYTF.